What follows are 27 T cell receptor beta chains derived from one specimen sequenced in a study of blood T cells in healthy people across ages. It was with a sample-barcoded 5' primer and a J-beta primer mix that a second PCR of roughly 7 to 12 cycles was run. TCRdb re-called the 5' RACE reads through MiXCR, storing one row per CDR3 protein. This table holds roughly 1,500,000 distinct CDR3 sequences, about 40% found once. The sequenced sample consisted of blood. These TCRs come from a woman under 30 in good health.

The chain couples TRBV2 to TRBJ2-1; tentatively, D is TRBD2 (5 bases). Germline CDR1 and CDR2: SNHLY and FYNNEI. The CDR3 contains 18 residues. V was cut by 4 bases and J by 5 bases, with 24 bases left in between. In nucleotides, the CDR3 is TGTGCCAGCAGTGCCCCCGCTGACGGCCGGGTCGGGGACAATGAGCAGTTCTTC. This translates into CASSAPADGRVGDNEQFF.

V gene TRBV10-3 combines with J gene TRBJ2-2; 8 bases match TRBD1. The trim removed 8 bases at V and 7 bases at J, leaving 12 bases unmatched. CDR1 ENHRY and CDR2 SYGVKD come from the germline V gene. This CDR3 is 15 amino acids long. The CDR3 sequence: CAIGVLQGVRGELFF. In DNA form, the CDR3 reads TGTGCCATCGGGGTCCTACAGGGGGTACGCGGGGAGCTGTTTTTT.

The sample holds a few counts of this clonotype. The chain carries TRBV9 and TRBJ2-7; tentative D call: TRBD1 (6 bases). This CDR3 has 15 residues. V lost 0 bases and J 4 bases, leaving 14 bases between the germline ends. Germline V gene data show CDR1 as SGDLS and CDR2 as YYNGEE. The CDR3, as DNA: TGTGCCAGCAGCGTAGGTGGGGGCCAGGGTTACGAGCAGTACTTC. Protein sequence: CASSVGGGQGYEQYF.

The gene calls are TRBV6-2 or TRBV6-3 and TRBJ1-4; a weak D match, TRBD1 (6 bases). The CDR3 is made up of 13 amino acids. CDR1 and CDR2 from the germline V gene are MNHEY and SVGEGT. Trimming shortened V by 5 bases and J by 5 bases, and 9 bases separated the two germline ends. The CDR3 DNA sequence: TGTGCCAGCAGTGCAGACAGGAATGAAAAACTGTTTTTT. It is translated as CASSADRNEKLFF.

This clonotype was picked up many times. This chain joins TRBV5-1 and TRBJ2-7; D not resolved. Trimming removed 1 base from V and 1 base from J, with 6 bases in between. The CDR3 runs 13 residues. Germline V gene data show CDR1 as SGHRS and CDR2 as YFSETQ. The CDR3 DNA follows: TGCGCCAGCAGCTTGACCCCATCCTACGAGCAGTACTTC. Protein: CASSLTPSYEQYF.

The CDR3: CASFRGETQYF. In nucleotides, the CDR3 is TGTGCCAGCTTTAGGGGGGAGACCCAGTACTTC. The chain is built from TRBV6-1 and TRBJ2-5, with D maybe TRBD1 (6 bases). The CDR3 length is 11 residues. Trimming left V 8 bases short and J 5 bases short, with 9 bases between. Per germline, CDR1 MNHNS and CDR2 SASEGT.

In DNA, the CDR3 is TGCAGTGCCCCCCAAGCTAGCGGGGAAGGAGAGACCCAGTACTTC. Translated, it gives CSAPQASGEGETQYF. This chain connects TRBV20-1 to TRBJ2-7, with 9 bases fitting TRBD2. The J call is in doubt because the DNA end fits TRBJ2-5 better. CDR1 and CDR2 from the germline V gene are DFQATT and SNEGSKA (reference sequence). The CDR3 spans 15 residues.

The chain couples TRBV10-3 to TRBJ2-2; 14 bases agree with TRBD2. The V gene's germline CDR1 is ENHRY and CDR2 SYGVKD. V lost 4 bases to trimming and J lost 12 bases; unmatched junction nucleotides: 7. This CDR3 contains 15 residues. The CDR3 is CAISGGLAGVKKLFF. In DNA, the CDR3 is TGTGCCATCAGTGGGGGACTAGCGGGAGTCAAAAAGCTGTTTTTT.

The rearrangement joins TRBV11-2 to TRBJ2-3, with D tentatively TRBD2 (6 bases). V was cut by 0 bases and J by 0 bases, with 13 bases left in between. CDR3 length equals 17 residues. CDR1 is SGHAT and CDR2 is FQNNGV in the germline V gene. The CDR3 DNA reads TGTGCCAGCAGCTTAGATCGTACGGGGACTAGCACAGATACGCAGTATTTT. The encoded protein is CASSLDRTGTSTDTQYF.

This clonotype has just a few counts. J is TRBJ2-7 and V is TRBV5-1, with a weak D call TRBD2 (6 bases). The germline V gene encodes CDR1 SGHRS and CDR2 YFSETQ. The ends were cut back, 3 bases at V and 2 bases at J, with 15 bases in the middle. CDR3 length equals 15 residues. CDR3 bases: TGCGCCAGCAGCTCCGGGACTGCGAGAACCTACGAGCAGTACTTC. Residues: CASSSGTARTYEQYF.

This clonotype turned up a few times. The V gene is TRBV5-1, the J gene TRBJ2-3; 7 positions match TRBD2. CDR1 SGHRS and CDR2 YFSETQ come from the germline V gene. V gave up 0 bases and J gave up 2 bases; unmatched junction bases: 6. The CDR3 consists of 16 residues. Written as DNA, the CDR3 is TGCGCCAGCAGCTTGGGGGGCGGGGGTGCCACAGATACGCAGTATTTT. Its protein product is CASSLGGGGATDTQYF.

A note on this clonotype: A much larger clonotype is one base distant, so this may be a read error. The chain has TRBV12-3 or TRBV12-4 and TRBJ2-7; D uncertain. The J call could be wrong; TRBJ2-5 is a better fit for the DNA end. The CDR3 is made up of 13 amino acids. The CDR3 DNA is TGTGCCAGCGGTGTAAGGGCAGAAGAGACCCAGTACTTC. This gives the protein CASGVRAEETQYF.

The chain uses TRBV6-6 and TRBJ2-5; D is perhaps TRBD2 (5 bases). Deletions cut 3 bases from V and 1 base from J, with 15 bases between. The CDR3 is 16 residues long. Germline V lookup: CDR1 MNHNY, CDR2 SVGAGI (reference sequence). The CDR3 sequence is CASSYRGGPPQETQYF. CDR3 sequence (DNA): TGTGCCAGCAGTTATAGAGGAGGACCACCCCAAGAGACCCAGTACTTC.

The J gene is TRBJ2-2, the V gene TRBV9, with D possibly matching TRBD2 (6 bases). The CDR3 loop spans 13 amino acids. V dropped 4 bases and J dropped 8 bases, with 12 bases sitting between them. Germline loops: CDR1 SGDLS, CDR2 YYNGEE. CDR3 in DNA: TGTGCCAGCAGCCCGGAGGGGCGGGGGGAGCTGTTTTTT. Amino acid sequence: CASSPEGRGELFF.

The rearrangement joins TRBV10-3 to TRBJ2-5; D is possibly TRBD2 (5 bases). Germline V gene sequence: CDR1 ENHRY, CDR2 SYGVKD. V lost 4 bases and J 1 base, leaving 7 bases between the germline ends. CDR3 length: 13 residues. CDR3 residues: CAISGSAQETQYF. Written as DNA, the CDR3 is TGTGCCATCAGTGGTAGCGCCCAAGAGACCCAGTACTTC.

This chain joins TRBV20-1 and TRBJ2-3; tentatively, D is TRBD1 or TRBD2 (5 bases each). The CDR3 contains 13 residues. With 6 bases removed from V and 5 bases from J, the gap between germline ends came to 15 bases. Germline V gene data show CDR1 as DFQATT and CDR2 as SNEGSKA (reference sequence). Here the CDR3 DNA reads TGCAGTGCCCCAGAGGGGCGCGAAGATACGCAGTATTTT. Amino acids: CSAPEGREDTQYF.

A few counts support this clonotype. This sequence joins TRBV7-8 and TRBJ2-1; D unclear. V was trimmed by 5 bases and J by 3 bases, leaving 17 bases between them. The CDR3 has 16 amino acids. CDR1 and CDR2 (germline): SGHVS, FQNEAQ. The chain's CDR3 is CASSPRTMVLYNEQFF. The CDR3 DNA is TGTGCCAGCAGCCCCCGTACTATGGTCCTCTACAATGAGCAGTTCTTC.

Notes on this clonotype: Because it lacks the conserved phenylalanine or tryptophan at the end, this CDR3 is likely a read error. The chain has TRBV9 and TRBJ1-1; D is undetermined. Per the germline V gene, CDR1 is SGDLS and CDR2 is YYNGEE. CDR3 size: 14 residues. Trimming stripped 2 bases from V and 0 bases from J, with 8 bases between. This chain's CDR3 is CASSVDVVNTEAFV. CDR3 DNA sequence: TGTGCCAGCAGCGTGGACGTTGTGAACACTGAAGCTTTCGTT.

CDR3: CASSSLLRAGDEQYF. CDR3 DNA: TGTGCCAGCAGTTCCCTCCTTAGAGCGGGAGACGAGCAGTACTTC. The chain links TRBV6-5 to TRBJ2-7, with 8 bases that match TRBD2. CDR1 and CDR2 from the germline V gene are MNHEY and SVGAGI. CDR3 size: 15 residues. With 4 bases clipped from V and 5 bases from J, the junction kept 10 bases outside the gene matches.

This chain links TRBV29-1 with TRBJ1-2, with D perhaps TRBD1 (5 bases). The CDR3 has 13 amino acids. Deletions cut 3 bases from V and 6 bases from J, with 14 bases between. Germline V CDR1 and CDR2: SQVTM, ANQGSEA. DNA of the CDR3: TGCAGCGTTGATCCGGGGGGTCCCGATGGCTACACCTTC. Protein product: CSVDPGGPDGYTF.

The chain joins TRBV11-3 to TRBJ2-7; no clear D gene. The CDR3 runs to 13 residues. The ends were cut back, 5 bases at V and 1 base at J, with 9 bases in the middle. Germline-derived CDR1 and CDR2 are SGHNT and YENEEA. The CDR3 nucleotides read TGTGCCAGCAGCGTAACGGTATCCTACGAGCAGTACTTC. Residues: CASSVTVSYEQYF.

The chain links TRBV10-3 to TRBJ1-2; the D is unclear. V gave up 2 bases and J gave up 6 bases, with 10 bases separating them. The CDR3 runs to 13 residues. The germline V gene has CDR1 ENHRY and CDR2 SYGVKD. The CDR3 sequence is CAISEGVGDGYTF. In DNA form, the CDR3 reads TGTGCCATCAGTGAGGGGGTAGGCGATGGCTACACCTTC.

This clonotype was recorded once. The J gene is TRBJ1-5, the V gene TRBV25-1, with D maybe TRBD1 (6 bases). The CDR3 has 17 residues. CDR1 MGHDK and CDR2 SYGVNS come from the germline V gene. Trimming pared 2 bases from V and 0 bases from J, leaving 14 bases between. CDR3 sequence: CASSEDDRMNSNQPQHF. The CDR3 bases are TGTGCCAGCAGTGAAGACGACAGGATGAATAGCAATCAGCCCCAGCATTTT.

This CDR3 is CASGTLTRTDTQYF. CDR3 in DNA: TGTGCCAGCGGCACCTTGACTAGAACAGATACGCAGTATTTT. This sequence joins TRBV12-3 or TRBV12-4 and TRBJ2-3, with a weak D call TRBD2 (6 bases). V dropped 8 bases and J dropped 3 bases, with 15 bases sitting between them. The CDR3 totals 14 residues.

In this sample, this clonotype turned up a few times. V usage is TRBV10-3 and J usage is TRBJ2-3; D not certain. The germline V and J ends were trimmed by 8 bases and 0 bases, with 12 bases remaining between them. The CDR3 has 14 amino acids. The germline CDR1 and CDR2 sequences are ENHRY and SYGVKD. The CDR3 region is CAIGPDSSTDTQYF. In DNA, the CDR3 is TGTGCCATCGGGCCAGACTCGAGCACAGATACGCAGTATTTT.

The chain links TRBV5-1 to TRBJ2-5, with 10 bases that match TRBD1. Matching the DNA end better, TRBJ2-7 makes the J call doubtful. The CDR3 loop spans 15 amino acids. CDR1 is SGHRS, CDR2 YFSETQ, per germline. CDR3 residues: CASSLRGQGFYEQYF. CDR3 coding DNA: TGCGCCAGCAGCTTGAGGGGACAGGGGTTCTACGAGCAGTACTTC.

The V and J genes are TRBV2 and TRBJ2-1; 9 bases are a match to TRBD2. Trimming at V came to 5 bases and at J to 0 bases, leaving 17 bases not matched to a gene. The CDR3 length is 20 residues. Per germline, CDR1 SNHLY and CDR2 FYNNEI. The CDR3 region is CASSFLRDSGGVSSYNEQFF. The CDR3 DNA reads TGTGCCAGCAGTTTCCTGCGGGATAGCGGGGGAGTTAGCTCCTACAATGAGCAGTTCTTC.